The T cell receptor beta chain described here comes from a study of blood T cell repertoires in COVID-19 (dated by TCRdb to 2020 to 2022). With regard to the full study: The collaborator samples originated in the United States, Italy and Spain and spanned the acute and convalescent phases of COVID-19. The material from the prospective study consisted of cDNA or gDNA derived from T cells, B-cell-depleted T cells, or PBMCs. Subjects who had been exposed to COVID-19, were actively infected with it, or had recovered from it provided the deeply sampled blood TCRbeta repertoires that made up the dataset. A freely available public database, intended as a resource for researchers studying the immune response to SARS-CoV-2, is where the repertoires were released. The sample metadata nearly always contained a de-identified subject ID, COVID-19 status, age in years and sex. Where available, HLA class I and class II types were taken from metadata supplied by the sample provider and were not determined by assay-based typing. The samples were drawn from the first 160 participants of the ongoing ImmuneRACE study and from more than 1,000 subjects provided by 6 global collaborators. Study-wide findings and limitations: The quantity of clinical and demographic metadata differed by source and by participant and was supplied without curation.

V loses 5 bases at its end and J loses 7 bases; junction bases beyond the gene matches: 13. Looking up the germline V gene (reference sequence) yields CDR1 LNHDA and CDR2 SQIVND. Spanning cysteine to phenylalanine, the CDR3 consists of 16 amino acids. Only the CDR3 DNA is retained, 48 bases long and in frame from the first base. Collaborating institutions collected whole blood in K2EDTA tubes following their own protocols. For TCRbeta analysis, collaborator samples were shipped as frozen whole blood, as isolated PBMCs, or as DNA extracted from either sample type. To note about this clone: Its specific antigen is unknown. Base-call qualities are not available, and no considerably larger clone is one nucleotide away.

The immunoSEQ Assay, a bias-controlled multiplex PCR, was used to amplify TCRbeta CDR3 regions from genomic DNA. In the authors' own workflow: Nucleated cell counts per sample were estimated from amplification of reference gene primers within the assay. To quantify the absolute abundance of each unique TCRbeta CDR3 rearrangement, sequence reads were collapsed and filtered. For each sample, productive Simpson clonality was calculated as the square root of Simpson's diversity index across productive rearrangements. TCRdb's version of the immuneACCESS table is confined to in-frame rearrangements and falls short of the full clone set. An unresolved V gene accounts for under half of the shortfall where checked; the remainder is of unknown origin. Clonal size and the V and J genes are those of that table, whereas D and trimming came from the DNA. This sample is represented by some 160,000 clones; 80% of them were singletons. Clones ranked in the top ten supply about 5% of the sample.

The origin of this receptor is a woman aged 45 to 65 with acute or convalescent COVID-19. Recombination connected TRBV19 to TRBJ1-5, with 8 bases matching TRBD1. The specimen sequenced was peripheral blood. At the DNA level, the sequence is TGTGCCAGTAGTGACCAGGGGGCGCGAGTTTGGCAGCCCCAGCATTTT. This encodes CASSDQGARVWQPQHF.